This T cell receptor (beta chain) was identified in a study of shared clonotypes between healthy human individuals. This CDR3 is 12 amino acids long. The germline V and J ends were trimmed by 3 bases and 9 bases, with 10 bases remaining between them. Germline CDR1 SGDLS, CDR2 YYNGEE. The data were produced by immunoSEQ multiplex PCR, yet TCRdb's version contains in-frame clones alone and is incomplete. Of 950,000 to 1,100,000 clones listed, roughly 70% were seen once; the top ten hold around 1.4%. This clonotype was sampled from a man younger than 30 in good health. The rearrangement joins TRBV9 to TRBJ2-1, with D uncertain. The sequencing sample was made of memory CD4+ T cells sorted from blood. The subset denotes: CD45RA-negative fraction. CDR3 bases: TGTGCCAGCAGCGCCAGCTTGGGTGAGCAGTTCTTC. This encodes CASSASLGEQFF.